The clone carrying this T cell receptor beta chain has only one observation. The sample originates from a study of blood T cell repertoires in COVID-19. On the study more broadly: There were acute and convalescent COVID-19 samples, and they came from the United States, Italy and Spain. From T cells, B-cell-depleted T cells, or PBMCs came the material, which was cDNA or gDNA.

The CDR3 length is 14 residues. The germline gives CDR1 SGHRS, CDR2 YFSETQ. Trimming at V came to 4 bases and at J to 2 bases, leaving 2 bases not matched to a gene. In the study's own analysis: Counts of nucleated cells, estimated from reference gene primer amplification, were obtained. Repertoires were generated with immunoSEQ multiplex PCR, while TCRdb's copy carries only in-frame clones and drops some. That table is the source of V, J and clone size, and D and trimming were worked out from the DNA. The table has about 170,000 clones, 70% to 90% seen once. Patients of the Seattle cohort, enrolled during active infection, were followed longitudinally.

The sequenced sample was peripheral blood. The origin of this receptor is a woman between 55 and 75 years old with COVID-19, enrolled during active disease. The chain recombines TRBV5-1 with TRBJ2-7; 11 bases align to TRBD1. The CDR3 loop reads CASSQGQGAYEQYF. CDR3 DNA sequence: TGCGCCAGCAGCCAGGGACAGGGGGCCTACGAGCAGTACTTC. The complete variable domain, with remaining parts taken from reference TRBV5-1 and TRBJ2-7, reads KAGVTQTPRYLIKTRGQQVTLSCSPISGHRSVSWYQQTPGQGLQFLFEYFSETQRNKGNFPGRFSGRQFSNSRSEMNVSTLELGDSALYLCASSQGQGAYEQYFGPGTRLTVT.